This T cell receptor beta chain derives from a study of shared clonotypes between healthy human individuals. General study results and limits: A limitation of the genetic and exposure-history diversity represented arose from few donors. Generally, naive subsets came out with larger estimated richness than memory subsets.

CD45RO-negative cells were positively selected for CCR7, leaving out terminally differentiated effector memory CD45RA+ cells. CDR3 length: 13 amino acids. Germline V gives CDR1 SGHVS, CDR2 FNYEAQ. The V segment lost 8 bases and the J segment 2 bases; nucleotides outside the gene matches: 6. Produced via immunoSEQ multiplex PCR; TCRdb's table is partial and in-frame only. The table has around 1.9 million clones, 93% seen once. Turning to this clone: Its antigen is as yet unknown.

The sequence came from a young man in good health. Some clones in this sample may be carry-over from other donors' samples. Sequencing used naive CD8+ T cells from PBMCs. The chain carries TRBV7-6 and TRBJ2-7; 7 nucleotides align to TRBD1. CDR3 loop: CASVRTGTYEQYF. The CDR3 DNA reads as TGTGCCAGCGTCCGGACAGGAACCTACGAGCAGTACTTC. Full variable domain (missing parts from reference TRBV7-6 and TRBJ2-7): GAGVSQSPRYKVTKRGQDVALRCDPISGHVSLYWYRQALGQGPEFLTYFNYEAQQDKSGLPNDRFSAERPEGSISTLTIQRTEQRDSAMYRCASVRTGTYEQYFGPGTRLTVT.